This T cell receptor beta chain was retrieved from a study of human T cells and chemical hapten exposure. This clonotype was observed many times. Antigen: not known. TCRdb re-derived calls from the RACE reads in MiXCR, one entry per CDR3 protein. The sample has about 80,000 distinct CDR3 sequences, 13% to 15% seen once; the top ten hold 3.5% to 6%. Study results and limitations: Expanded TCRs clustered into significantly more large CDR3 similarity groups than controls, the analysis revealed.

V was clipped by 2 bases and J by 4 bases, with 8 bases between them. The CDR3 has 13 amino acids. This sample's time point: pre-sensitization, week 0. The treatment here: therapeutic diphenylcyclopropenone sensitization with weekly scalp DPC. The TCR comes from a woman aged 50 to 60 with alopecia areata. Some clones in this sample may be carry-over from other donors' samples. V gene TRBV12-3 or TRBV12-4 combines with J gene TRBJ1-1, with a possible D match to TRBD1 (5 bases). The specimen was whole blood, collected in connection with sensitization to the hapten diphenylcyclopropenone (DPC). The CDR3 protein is CASSLKGRTEAFF. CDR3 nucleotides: TGTGCCAGCAGTTTAAAGGGACGCACTGAAGCTTTCTTT.